The table lists the clone carrying this T cell receptor beta chain with a few counts. With a J-beta primer mix and a sample-barcoded 5' primer, a second PCR ran about 6 to 11 cycles. Each CDR3 protein gets one entry after TCRdb re-called the 5' RACE reads with MiXCR. The sample includes fewer than 1.5 million distinct CDR3 sequences, roughly 40% of them seen just once. This entry is derived from a study of blood T cells in healthy people across ages. CDR1 MNHEY and CDR2 SVGAGI come from the germline V gene. Deletions cut 10 bases from V and 4 bases from J, with 16 bases between. CDR3 length: 13 residues.

The clonotype was recovered from a young woman in good health. What was sequenced was blood. This chain joins TRBV6-5 and TRBJ2-5, with D tentatively TRBD1 or TRBD2 (5 bases each). The CDR3 coding sequence is TGTGCCACGGGGCAGGGTAGTGTAGAGACCCAGTACTTC. Translating it yields CATGQGSVETQYF.